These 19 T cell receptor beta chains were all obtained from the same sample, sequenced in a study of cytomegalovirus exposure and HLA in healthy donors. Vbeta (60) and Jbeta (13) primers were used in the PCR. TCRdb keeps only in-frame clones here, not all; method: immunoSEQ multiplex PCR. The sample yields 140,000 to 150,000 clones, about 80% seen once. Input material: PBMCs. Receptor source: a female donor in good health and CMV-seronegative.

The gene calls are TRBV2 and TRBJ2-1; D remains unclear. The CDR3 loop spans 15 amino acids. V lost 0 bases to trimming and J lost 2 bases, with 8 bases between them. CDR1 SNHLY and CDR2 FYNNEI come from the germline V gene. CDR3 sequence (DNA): TGTGCCAGCAGTGAAGCGTTCGGAGCCTACAATGAGCAGTTCTTC. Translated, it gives CASSEAFGAYNEQFF.

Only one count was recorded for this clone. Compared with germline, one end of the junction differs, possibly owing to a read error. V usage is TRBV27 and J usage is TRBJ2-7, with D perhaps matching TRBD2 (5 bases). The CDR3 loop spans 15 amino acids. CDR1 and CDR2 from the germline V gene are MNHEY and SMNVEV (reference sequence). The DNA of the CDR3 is TGTGCCTGCAGTTCACCGGGAACGTATGTGGAAGGGCAGTACTTC. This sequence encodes CACSSPGTYVEGQYF.

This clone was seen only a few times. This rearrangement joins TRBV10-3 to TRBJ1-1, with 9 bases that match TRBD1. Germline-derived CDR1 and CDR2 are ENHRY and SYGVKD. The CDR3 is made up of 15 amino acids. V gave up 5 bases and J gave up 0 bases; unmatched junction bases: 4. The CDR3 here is CAISLGTGLNTEAFF. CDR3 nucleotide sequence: TGTGCCATCAGTCTGGGGACAGGGTTGAACACTGAAGCTTTCTTT.

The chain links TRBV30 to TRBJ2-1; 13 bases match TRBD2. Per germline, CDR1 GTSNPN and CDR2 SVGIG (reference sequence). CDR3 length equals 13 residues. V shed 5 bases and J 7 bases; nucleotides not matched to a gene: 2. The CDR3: CAWGTSGINEQFF. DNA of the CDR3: TGTGCCTGGGGGACTAGCGGGATTAATGAGCAGTTCTTC.

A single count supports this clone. CDR3 nucleotide sequence: TGTGCCTGGAGTATGGGACAGGGGAACTATGGCTACACCTTC. The encoded protein is CAWSMGQGNYGYTF. The V call is TRBV30, the J call TRBJ1-2; 10 bases agree with TRBD1. CDR3 length: 14 residues. The germline V gene encodes CDR1 GTSNPN and CDR2 SVGIG (reference sequence). The V segment lost 2 bases and the J segment 2 bases; nucleotides outside the gene matches: 2.

The CDR3 DNA sequence: TGTGCCAGCAGCACCTCGAGGGTGAACACTGAAGCTTTCTTT. Protein: CASSTSRVNTEAFF. V is TRBV7-2 and J is TRBJ1-1; D remains ambiguous. V dropped 5 bases and J dropped 0 bases, with 10 bases sitting between them. The germline V gene encodes CDR1 SGHTA and CDR2 FQGNSA. This CDR3 has 14 residues.

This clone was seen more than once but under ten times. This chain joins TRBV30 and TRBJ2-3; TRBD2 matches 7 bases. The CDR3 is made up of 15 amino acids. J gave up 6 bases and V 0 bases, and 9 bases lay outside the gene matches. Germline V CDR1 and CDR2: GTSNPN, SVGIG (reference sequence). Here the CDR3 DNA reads TGTGCCTGGAGTGTAGGCGGCGGGAGTTGGGATACGCAGTATTTT. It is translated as CAWSVGGGSWDTQYF.

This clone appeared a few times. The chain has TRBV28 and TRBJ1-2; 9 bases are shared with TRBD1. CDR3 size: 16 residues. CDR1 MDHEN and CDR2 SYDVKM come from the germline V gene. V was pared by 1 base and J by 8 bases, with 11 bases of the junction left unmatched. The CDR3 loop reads CASSLYTGGARDGYTF. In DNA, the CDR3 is TGTGCCAGCAGTTTATATACAGGGGGCGCACGAGACGGCTACACCTTC.

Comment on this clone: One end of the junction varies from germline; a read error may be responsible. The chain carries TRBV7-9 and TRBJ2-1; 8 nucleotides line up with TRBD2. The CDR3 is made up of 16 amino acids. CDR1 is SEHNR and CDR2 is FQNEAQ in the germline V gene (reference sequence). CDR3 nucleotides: TGTTCCAGCAGCGACACCCTGACTAGCGAGAACAATGAGCAGTTCTTC. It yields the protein CSSSDTLTSENNEQFF.

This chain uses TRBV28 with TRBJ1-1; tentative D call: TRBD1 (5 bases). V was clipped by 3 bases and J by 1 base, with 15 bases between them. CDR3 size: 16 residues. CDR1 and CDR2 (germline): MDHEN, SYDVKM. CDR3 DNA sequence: TGTGCCAGCAGTTTGGGGGGGGAGGGGTCGAACACTGAAGCTTTCTTT. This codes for CASSLGGEGSNTEAFF. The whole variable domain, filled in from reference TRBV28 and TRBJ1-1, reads DVKVTQSSRYLVKRTGEKVFLECVQDMDHENMFWYRQDPGLGLRLIYFSYDVKMKEKGDIPEGYSVSREKKERFSLILESASTNQTSMYLCASSLGGEGSNTEAFFGQGTRLTVV.

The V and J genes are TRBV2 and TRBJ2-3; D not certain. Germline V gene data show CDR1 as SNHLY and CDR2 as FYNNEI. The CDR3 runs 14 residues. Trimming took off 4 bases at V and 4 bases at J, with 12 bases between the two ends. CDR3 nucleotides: TGTGCCAGCAGTGTTGGTCTAGTTGCAGATACGCAGTATTTT. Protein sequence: CASSVGLVADTQYF.

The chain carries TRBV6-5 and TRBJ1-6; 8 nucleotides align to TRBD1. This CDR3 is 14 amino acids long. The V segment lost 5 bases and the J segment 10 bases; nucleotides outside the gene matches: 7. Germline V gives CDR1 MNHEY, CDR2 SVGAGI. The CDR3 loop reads CASSETGGISPLHF. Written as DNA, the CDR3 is TGTGCCAGCAGTGAAACAGGGGGGATATCACCCCTCCACTTT.

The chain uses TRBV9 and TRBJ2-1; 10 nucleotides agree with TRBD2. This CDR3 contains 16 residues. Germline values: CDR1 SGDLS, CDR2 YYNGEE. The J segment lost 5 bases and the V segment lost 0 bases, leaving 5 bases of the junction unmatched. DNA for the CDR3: TGTGCCAGCAGCGTAGGAAGCGGGAGGGCCGACAATGAGCAGTTCTTC. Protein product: CASSVGSGRADNEQFF.

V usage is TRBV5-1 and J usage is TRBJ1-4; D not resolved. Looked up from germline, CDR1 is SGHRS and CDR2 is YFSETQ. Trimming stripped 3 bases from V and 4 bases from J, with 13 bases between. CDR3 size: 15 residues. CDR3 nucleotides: TGCGCCAGCAGCTCTATCGACGGGAGTAATGAAAAACTGTTTTTT. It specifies CASSSIDGSNEKLFF. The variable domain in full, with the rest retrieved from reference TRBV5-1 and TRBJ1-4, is KAGVTQTPRYLIKTRGQQVTLSCSPISGHRSVSWYQQTPGQGLQFLFEYFSETQRNKGNFPGRFSGRQFSNSRSEMNVSTLELGDSALYLCASSSIDGSNEKLFFGSGTQLSVL.

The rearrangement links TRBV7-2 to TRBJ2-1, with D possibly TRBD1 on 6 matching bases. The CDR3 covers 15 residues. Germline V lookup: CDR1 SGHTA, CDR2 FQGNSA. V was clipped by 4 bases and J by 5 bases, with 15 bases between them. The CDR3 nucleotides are TGTGCCAGCAGCTCACAGACAGGAGTACACAATGAGCAGTTCTTC. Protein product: CASSSQTGVHNEQFF.

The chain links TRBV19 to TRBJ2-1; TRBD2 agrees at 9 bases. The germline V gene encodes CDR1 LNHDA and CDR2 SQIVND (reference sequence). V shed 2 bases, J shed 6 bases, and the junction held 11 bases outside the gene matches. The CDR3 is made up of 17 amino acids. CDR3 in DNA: TGTGCCAGTAGTATATTAGCGGGGGCCCCTACCGCCAATGAGCAGTTCTTC. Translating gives CASSILAGAPTANEQFF. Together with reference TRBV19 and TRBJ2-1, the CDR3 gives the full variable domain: DGGITQSPKYLFRKEGQNVTLSCEQNLNHDAMYWYRQDPGQGLRLIYYSQIVNDFQKGDIAEGYSVSREKKESFPLTVTSAQKNPTAFYLCASSILAGAPTANEQFFGPGTRLTVL.

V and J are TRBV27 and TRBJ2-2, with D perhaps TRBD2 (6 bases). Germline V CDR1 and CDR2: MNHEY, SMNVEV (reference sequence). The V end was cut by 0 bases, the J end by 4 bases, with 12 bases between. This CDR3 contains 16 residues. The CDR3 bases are TGTGCCAGCAGTTTATCCCCCACACTAGCCACCGGGGAGCTGTTTTTT. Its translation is CASSLSPTLATGELFF.

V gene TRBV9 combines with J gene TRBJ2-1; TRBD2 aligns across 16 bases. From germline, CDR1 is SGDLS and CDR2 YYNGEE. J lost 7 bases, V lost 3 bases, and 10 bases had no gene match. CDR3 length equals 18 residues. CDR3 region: CASSGMGTSGGALNEQFF. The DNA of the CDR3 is TGTGCCAGCAGCGGAATGGGGACTAGCGGGGGGGCGCTAAATGAGCAGTTCTTC. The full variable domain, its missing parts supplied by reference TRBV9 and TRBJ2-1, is DSGVTQTPKHLITATGQRVTLRCSPRSGDLSVYWYQQSLDQGLQFLIQYYNGEERAKGNILERFSAQQFPDLHSELNLSSLELGDSALYFCASSGMGTSGGALNEQFFGPGTRLTVL.

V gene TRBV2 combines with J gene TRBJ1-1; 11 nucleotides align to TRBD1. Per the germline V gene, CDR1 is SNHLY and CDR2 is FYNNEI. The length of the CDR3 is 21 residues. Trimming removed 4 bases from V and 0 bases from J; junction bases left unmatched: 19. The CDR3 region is CASSGLPEWTGGHLMNTEAFF. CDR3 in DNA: TGTGCCAGCAGTGGCCTTCCGGAGTGGACAGGGGGCCACCTGATGAACACTGAAGCTTTCTTT.